One sample yielded the 32 T cell receptor beta chains listed below, sequenced in a study of T cell changes during pregnancy in multiple sclerosis. The method was immunoSEQ multiplex PCR; TCRdb's version includes in-frame clones alone and lacks a portion of them. The table shows some 21,000 clones, with approximately 86% occurring only once. This sample comprised CD8+ T cells from peripheral blood mononuclear cells, obtained in the first trimester of pregnancy. Every receptor here comes from a female donor in good health, enrolled as a control in a pregnancy study.

V gene TRBV5-4 combines with J gene TRBJ1-2, with a weak D call TRBD1 (6 bases). V was trimmed by 4 bases and J by 4 bases, leaving 20 bases between them. The CDR3 sequence is 16 residues long. Per germline, CDR1 SGHNT and CDR2 YYREEE (reference sequence). CDR3 region: CASSPWHRTAVYGYTF. DNA for the CDR3: TGTGCCAGCAGCCCCTGGCACCGGACAGCTGTCTATGGCTACACCTTC.

The J gene is TRBJ2-7, the V gene TRBV7-9, with 15 bases identical to TRBD2. Germline V gene sequence: CDR1 SEHNR, CDR2 FQNEAQ (reference sequence). The CDR3 contains 18 residues. V lost 5 bases to trimming and J lost 5 bases; unmatched junction nucleotides: 13. CDR3 in DNA: TGTGCCAGCAGCCTCCGGACTAGCGGGAGGGCTCCCCCAGACGAGCAGTACTTC. Residues: CASSLRTSGRAPPDEQYF.

The chain combines TRBV6-5 with TRBJ2-1, with 7 bases that match TRBD1. The trim removed 5 bases at V and 7 bases at J, leaving 8 bases unmatched. The CDR3 contains 14 residues. CDR1 MNHEY and CDR2 SVGAGI come from the germline V gene. The CDR3 loop is CASSPDRVFNEQFF. The CDR3 DNA sequence: TGTGCCAGCAGTCCCGACAGGGTATTTAATGAGCAGTTCTTC.

This chain joins TRBV21-1 and TRBJ1-2. TRBV21-1 is designated a pseudogene. The CDR3 extends over 15 amino acids. The CDR3 region is CASSTGRGFMDGYTF. For the CDR3, the DNA is TGTGCCAGCAGCACCGGTCGAGGGTTCATGGATGGCTACACCTTC.

The chain joins TRBV7-8 to TRBJ2-2; D possibly corresponds to TRBD1 (10 bases). V dropped 4 bases and J dropped 3 bases, with 21 bases sitting between them. Germline loops: CDR1 SGHVS, CDR2 FQNEAQ. CDR3 size: 18 residues. The CDR3 sequence: CASSYRRGGTGDTGELFF. CDR3 coding DNA: TGTGCCAGCAGCTACCGGCGGGGGGGGACAGGGGACACCGGGGAGCTGTTTTTT. Supplemented by reference TRBV7-8 and TRBJ2-2, the full variable domain reads GAGVSQSPRYKVAKRGQDVALRCDPISGHVSLFWYQQALGQGPEFLTYFQNEAQLDKSGLPSDRFFAERPEGSVSTLKIQRTQQEDSAVYLCASSYRRGGTGDTGELFFGEGSRLTVL.

The chain has TRBV25-1 and TRBJ2-3; 13 nucleotides align to TRBD2. This CDR3 comprises 17 residues. Germline CDR1 reads MGHDK; CDR2 reads SYGVNS. The trim removed 3 bases at V and 3 bases at J, leaving 6 bases unmatched. The CDR3 nucleotides are TGTGCCAGCAGTGATGGGACTAGCGGGGACGCGACAGATACGCAGTATTTT. Its translation: CASSDGTSGDATDTQYF.

In regard to this clone: At one of its ends the junction is not consistent with the germline gene, which may arise from a read error. This chain joins TRBV19 and TRBJ2-7; D gene ambiguous. CDR1 and CDR2 from the germline V gene are LNHDA and SQIVND (reference sequence). The length of the CDR3 is 15 residues. CDR3 sequence reads: CLHLLRQTFSYEQYF. The CDR3 DNA reads as TGCTTACATCTTTTACGGCAGACTTTCTCCTACGAGCAGTACTTC.

The chain uses TRBV27 and TRBJ2-5; TRBD1 matches 7 bases. Germline values: CDR1 MNHEY, CDR2 SMNVEV (reference sequence). CDR3 length: 19 residues. The trim removed 6 bases at V and 1 base at J, leaving 20 bases unmatched. The CDR3 coding sequence is TGTGCCAGCAGCCCGGAGATGTTAGGGACAGTATCATTCCAAGAGACCCAGTACTTC. It codes for CASSPEMLGTVSFQETQYF.

This chain joins TRBV7-9 and TRBJ2-5, with 10 bases fitting TRBD1. CDR1 SEHNR and CDR2 FQNEAQ come from the germline V gene (reference sequence). The ends lost 5 bases at V and 4 bases at J; junction bases unmatched: 7. The CDR3 spans 15 residues. CDR3 coding DNA: TGTGCCAGCAGCCTCCACCGGGACAGGGGAGAGACCCAGTACTTC. Translation gives CASSLHRDRGETQYF. The full variable domain, with the rest looked up from reference TRBV7-9 and TRBJ2-5, is DTGVSQNPRHKITKRGQNVTFRCDPISEHNRLYWYRQTLGQGPEFLTYFQNEAQLEKSRLLSDRFSAERPKGSFSTLEIQRTEQGDSAMYLCASSLHRDRGETQYFGPGTRLLVL.

This clone appeared a few times. This chain uses TRBV19 with TRBJ1-5; 7 bases are a match to TRBD1. This CDR3 contains 14 residues. V lost 8 bases, J lost 2 bases, and 6 bases stayed unmatched. The germline gives CDR1 LNHDA, CDR2 SQIVND (reference sequence). The CDR3 DNA follows: TGTGCCAGTCTAGGAACAGGGGGCAATCAGCCCCAGCATTTT. This translates into CASLGTGGNQPQHF.

The chain recombines TRBV9 with TRBJ2-7, with TRBD1 as a possible D gene (6 bases). V lost 0 bases, J lost 5 bases, and 9 bases lay in between. The CDR3 runs to 13 residues. Germline loops: CDR1 SGDLS, CDR2 YYNGEE. The chain's CDR3 is CASSVDHRDEQYF. The DNA of the CDR3 is TGTGCCAGCAGCGTAGACCACAGGGACGAGCAGTACTTC.

The V gene is TRBV19, the J gene TRBJ1-3, with D maybe TRBD1 (6 bases). Germline values: CDR1 LNHDA, CDR2 SQIVND (reference sequence). Trimming pared 10 bases from V and 0 bases from J, leaving 16 bases between. The CDR3 is 15 amino acids. DNA of the CDR3: TGTGCCACCAACCCCAACAGGGCCTCTGGAAACACCATATATTTT. Translating it yields CATNPNRASGNTIYF.

This chain connects TRBV27 to TRBJ2-2, with 8 bases that match TRBD1. Trimming cost V 5 bases and J 1 base; bases outside gene matches: 3. The CDR3 runs 15 residues. Germline assignment: CDR1 MNHEY and CDR2 SMNVEV (reference sequence). For the CDR3, the DNA is TGTGCCAGCAGTAGAACAGGGGGGAACACCGGGGAGCTGTTTTTT. Protein sequence: CASSRTGGNTGELFF.

The chain links TRBV2 to TRBJ2-3; D uncertain. V lost 3 bases and J 6 bases, leaving 13 bases between the germline ends. This CDR3 has 14 residues. Per germline, CDR1 SNHLY and CDR2 FYNNEI. The CDR3 DNA follows: TGTGCCAGCAGTGAGGGTGCGGAGCTGGATACGCAGTATTTT. Translation: CASSEGAELDTQYF.

The V gene is TRBV29-1, the J gene TRBJ2-5, with a possible D match to TRBD1 (6 bases). Germline assignment: CDR1 SQVTM and CDR2 ANQGSEA. This CDR3 region has 12 residues. V lost 6 bases and J lost 5, with 13 bases in between. This CDR3 reads CSVESRGETQYF. DNA of the CDR3: TGCAGCGTCGAGAGCAGGGGCGAGACCCAGTACTTC.

This clone was observed a few times. This rearrangement joins TRBV6-4 to TRBJ2-3; a possible D gene is TRBD1 (5 bases). Germline V gene sequence: CDR1 MRHNA, CDR2 SNTAGT. This CDR3 region has 16 residues. V lost 6 bases and J lost 0, with 16 bases in between. CDR3: CASSPQGDLSTDTQYF. The CDR3 bases are TGTGCCAGCAGCCCCCAAGGGGATCTAAGCACAGATACGCAGTATTTT.

The chain is built from TRBV6-5 and TRBJ2-7; 8 bases fit TRBD1. The germline V gene encodes CDR1 MNHEY and CDR2 SVGAGI. Trimming at V came to 6 bases and at J to 3 bases, leaving 7 bases not matched to a gene. The CDR3 spans 14 residues. This chain's CDR3 is CASRPTGVGYEQYF. CDR3 in DNA: TGTGCCAGCAGACCGACAGGGGTCGGCTACGAGCAGTACTTC.

The chain employs TRBV29-1 and TRBJ2-7; TRBD2 might be the D (5 bases). The V gene lost 4 bases and the J gene lost 5 bases, with 15 bases spanning the gap. The CDR3 sequence is 13 residues long. Germline V CDR1 and CDR2: SQVTM, ANQGSEA. This CDR3 is CSVVDGVSDEQYF. The CDR3 bases are TGCAGCGTTGTAGACGGGGTCAGCGACGAGCAGTACTTC.

This clone was recorded only once. The chain combines TRBV19 with TRBJ1-2, with 7 bases lining up with TRBD1. CDR1 is LNHDA and CDR2 is SQIVND in the germline V gene (reference sequence). The CDR3 loop spans 13 amino acids. J gave up 0 bases and V 10 bases, and 5 bases lay outside the gene matches. The CDR3 here is CATRDRANYGYTF. The CDR3 DNA reads TGTGCCACCAGGGACAGAGCTAACTATGGCTACACCTTC.

The chain is built from TRBV15 and TRBJ2-3; TRBD1 agrees at 10 bases. There are 15 residues in the CDR3. Trimming at V came to 5 bases and at J to 2 bases, leaving 4 bases not matched to a gene. Per the germline V gene, CDR1 is LNHNV and CDR2 is YYDKDF (reference sequence). The CDR3 loop is CATSPGTGDTDTQYF. The CDR3 DNA reads TGTGCCACCAGCCCCGGGACAGGGGACACAGATACGCAGTATTTT.

The genes are TRBV27 and TRBJ2-7; D ambiguous. Looked up from germline, CDR1 is MNHEY and CDR2 is SMNVEV (reference sequence). The CDR3 is made up of 14 amino acids. With 0 bases removed from V and 3 bases from J, the gap between germline ends came to 9 bases. The CDR3: CASSLSGSYYEQYF. The CDR3, as DNA: TGTGCCAGCAGTTTATCTGGCTCATACTACGAGCAGTACTTC.

V gene TRBV19 combines with J gene TRBJ2-1, with 11 bases matching TRBD2. V lost 7 bases, J lost 6 bases, and 8 bases stayed unmatched. The CDR3 is 15 residues long. Germline V gene sequence: CDR1 LNHDA, CDR2 SQIVND (reference sequence). The CDR3 reads CASTVLAGEVNEQFF. CDR3 sequence (DNA): TGTGCCAGTACTGTACTAGCGGGAGAAGTCAATGAGCAGTTCTTC. The variable domain in full, completed from reference TRBV19 and TRBJ2-1, reads DGGITQSPKYLFRKEGQNVTLSCEQNLNHDAMYWYRQDPGQGLRLIYYSQIVNDFQKGDIAEGYSVSREKKESFPLTVTSAQKNPTAFYLCASTVLAGEVNEQFFGPGTRLTVL.

V usage is TRBV5-1 and J usage is TRBJ2-7; the D is unclear. This CDR3 has 14 residues. Trimming left V 1 base short and J 5 bases short, with 13 bases between. From germline, CDR1 is SGHRS and CDR2 YFSETQ. For the CDR3, the DNA is TGCGCCAGCAGCTTGCGAGTAGGCCTAGACGAGCAGTACTTC. Translating gives CASSLRVGLDEQYF.

The rearrangement uses TRBV5-4 and TRBJ1-3, with D unclear. Deletions cut 6 bases from V and 2 bases from J, with 18 bases between. The CDR3 length is 16 residues. Germline CDR1 SGHNT, CDR2 YYREEE (reference sequence). In DNA form, the CDR3 reads TGTGCCAGCATCTACGAGAGGGTTAGGACTGGAAACACCATATATTTT. It encodes CASIYERVRTGNTIYF.

V and J are TRBV5-6 and TRBJ2-4; 7 nucleotides match TRBD2. J gave up 6 bases and V 2 bases, and 2 bases lay outside the gene matches. The CDR3 loop spans 13 amino acids. From germline, CDR1 is SGHDT and CDR2 YYEEEE. The CDR3 region has the DNA TGTGCCAGCAGCTTCGGGAGGTTAAACATTCAGTACTTC. Translated, it gives CASSFGRLNIQYF.

The chain joins TRBV5-1 to TRBJ2-1; possibly TRBD1 for D (5 bases). This CDR3 region has 17 residues. Germline V gene sequence: CDR1 SGHRS, CDR2 YFSETQ. Trimming left V 1 base short and J 2 bases short, with 16 bases between. Here the CDR3 DNA reads TGCGCCAGCAGCTTGTCTAGGGCAGGGCGGACCTACAATGAGCAGTTCTTC. The encoded protein is CASSLSRAGRTYNEQFF.

The rearrangement uses TRBV11-3 and TRBJ2-1; D not certain. CDR1 is SGHNT, CDR2 YENEEA, per germline. Trimming took 1 base from V and 9 from J, leaving 4 bases between them. This CDR3 has 11 amino acids. CDR3: CASSLGLEQFF. CDR3 nucleotides: TGTGCCAGCAGCTTAGGTCTTGAGCAGTTCTTC.

The gene calls are TRBV5-1 and TRBJ1-3; the D is unclear. Germline CDR1 is SGHRS and CDR2 is YFSETQ. CDR3 length: 16 residues. Trimming removed 6 bases from V and 0 bases from J, with 16 bases in between. DNA of the CDR3: TGCGCCAGCACCCCGTCGGGTAACCCCTCTGGAAACACCATATATTTT. Its translation: CASTPSGNPSGNTIYF.

The CDR3 bases are TGTGCCAGCAGCTCCCAGACTAGCGGGAGGGCAAATGAGCAGTTCTTC. Translated: CASSSQTSGRANEQFF. The chain uses TRBV7-9 and TRBJ2-1; 14 nucleotides match TRBD2. Germline assignment: CDR1 SEHNR and CDR2 FQNEAQ (reference sequence). With 4 bases clipped from V and 7 bases from J, the junction kept 6 bases outside the gene matches. The CDR3 runs to 16 residues.

The CDR3 sequence: CASSFGLAGAWGYTF. As DNA, the CDR3 is TGTGCCAGCAGCTTCGGTTTAGCGGGGGCGTGGGGCTACACCTTC. This chain links TRBV5-4 with TRBJ1-2; the D gene is possibly TRBD1 (6 bases). This CDR3 is built from 15 residues. The V gene lost 2 bases and the J gene lost 8 bases, with 19 bases spanning the gap. Per the germline V gene, CDR1 is SGHNT and CDR2 is YYREEE (reference sequence).

This clone was seen a few times. The chain has TRBV9 and TRBJ1-1; D is uncertain. Germline CDR1 reads SGDLS; CDR2 reads YYNGEE. This CDR3 region has 13 residues. Trimming removed 0 bases from V and 4 bases from J, with 7 bases in between. CDR3 nucleotides: TGTGCCAGCAGCGTAGCGGGAACCACTGAAGCTTTCTTT. It is translated as CASSVAGTTEAFF.

This chain links TRBV5-1 with TRBJ1-2; TRBD1 agrees at 7 bases. Germline V gene sequence: CDR1 SGHRS, CDR2 YFSETQ. The CDR3 spans 15 residues. J gave up 0 bases and V 2 bases, and 4 bases lay outside the gene matches. As DNA, the CDR3 is TGCGCCAGCAGCTTTCGACAGGGTTCTAACTATGGCTACACCTTC. Translated: CASSFRQGSNYGYTF.